The 10 T cell receptor beta chains below were found in one sample sequenced in a study of T cells in localized non-small cell lung cancer. The data were produced by immunoSEQ multiplex PCR, yet TCRdb's version contains in-frame clones alone and is incomplete. The data contain fewer than 25,000 clones, less than 95% of them seen just once; the ten biggest clones take up 6.9%. Here the sequenced sample was peripheral blood, taken before any cancer treatment. The source is a woman aged 35 to 70 with stage I lung adenocarcinoma.

The V call is TRBV19, the J call TRBJ2-7, with 8 bases that match TRBD2. CDR1 is LNHDA and CDR2 is SQIVND in the germline V gene (reference sequence). The CDR3 runs to 15 residues. After removal of 1 base from V and 4 bases from J, the junction contained 6 bases not matched to a gene. CDR3 nucleotide sequence: TGTGCCAGTAGTATAGCGGCGGGAGGCGTGTACGAGCAGTACTTC. It specifies CASSIAAGGVYEQYF.

The J gene is TRBJ2-2, the V gene TRBV27; 9 nucleotides match TRBD2. Germline lookup yields CDR1 MNHEY and CDR2 SMNVEV (reference sequence). With 5 bases clipped from V and 6 bases from J, the junction kept 4 bases outside the gene matches. The CDR3 extends over 14 amino acids. The CDR3 DNA reads as TGTGCCAGCAGTAGGGCGGGAGGGTCCGGGGAGCTGTTTTTT. It specifies CASSRAGGSGELFF.

The V gene is TRBV18, the J gene TRBJ2-7; D not resolved. CDR1 and CDR2 (germline): KGHSH, LQKENI. The CDR3 loop spans 14 amino acids. The V and J ends lost 0 bases and 2 bases respectively, with 8 bases between them. The DNA of the CDR3 is TGTGCCAGCTCACCACCGGCACGGCCCTACGAGCAGTACTTC. This sequence encodes CASSPPARPYEQYF.

The gene calls are TRBV5-4 and TRBJ2-2; the D gene is possibly TRBD1 (6 bases). Germline values: CDR1 SGHNT, CDR2 YYREEE (reference sequence). The CDR3 loop spans 14 amino acids. Trimming pared 7 bases from V and 6 bases from J, leaving 16 bases between. CDR3 sequence: CASQAGQQSGELFF. CDR3 nucleotides: TGTGCCAGCCAAGCCGGACAGCAATCCGGGGAGCTGTTTTTT.

CDR3 sequence reads: CASTRRGRDSNQPQHF. The CDR3 nucleotides are TGTGCCAGCACTCGTCGGGGTAGAGATAGCAATCAGCCCCAGCATTTT. This chain links TRBV21-1 with TRBJ1-5. TRBV21-1 is tagged as a pseudogene. The CDR3 sequence is 16 residues long.

V and J are TRBV20-1 and TRBJ1-4; 7 positions agree with TRBD1. Germline loops: CDR1 DFQATT, CDR2 SNEGSKA (reference sequence). V lost 7 bases, J lost 8 bases, and 4 bases stayed unmatched. The CDR3 loop spans 11 amino acids. The CDR3 protein is CSVRQGEKLFF. CDR3 DNA: TGCAGTGTAAGACAGGGCGAAAAACTGTTTTTT.

The chain carries TRBV18 and TRBJ2-1; the D gene is possibly TRBD2 (5 bases). The V end was cut by 0 bases, the J end by 7 bases, with 10 bases between. The germline CDR1 and CDR2 sequences are KGHSH and LQKENI. This CDR3 has 14 amino acids. The CDR3 nucleotides read TGTGCCAGCTCACCACCGGGGAGATTTAATGAGCAGTTCTTC. This gives the protein CASSPPGRFNEQFF.

The rearrangement joins TRBV11-2 to TRBJ2-1; TRBD2 aligns across 12 bases. CDR1 SGHAT and CDR2 FQNNGV come from the germline V gene. CDR3 length: 16 amino acids. Trimming removed 4 bases from V and 4 bases from J; junction bases left unmatched: 5. DNA for the CDR3: TGTGCCAGCAGCTCCCGGACTAGCGGGATTTACAATGAGCAGTTCTTC. This sequence encodes CASSSRTSGIYNEQFF.

The rearrangement joins TRBV11-2 to TRBJ2-7; D is tentatively TRBD1 or TRBD2 (5 bases each). The CDR3 loop spans 13 amino acids. Germline V lookup: CDR1 SGHAT, CDR2 FQNNGV. V dropped 5 bases and J dropped 4 bases, with 12 bases sitting between them. CDR3: CASSVPGPYEQYF. CDR3 coding DNA: TGTGCCAGCAGCGTTCCGGGACCATACGAGCAGTACTTC.

This clone was seen once. The V and J genes are TRBV7-2 and TRBJ2-1; 10 nucleotides match TRBD2. The CDR3 loop spans 14 amino acids. Trimming took 3 bases from V and 10 from J; bases not matched to a gene: 6. Germline CDR1 and CDR2: SGHTA and FQGNSA. Written as DNA, the CDR3 is TGTGCCAGCAGCTTGAGCGGGAGGGTGGGCGAGCAGTTCTTC. Its protein is CASSLSGRVGEQFF.